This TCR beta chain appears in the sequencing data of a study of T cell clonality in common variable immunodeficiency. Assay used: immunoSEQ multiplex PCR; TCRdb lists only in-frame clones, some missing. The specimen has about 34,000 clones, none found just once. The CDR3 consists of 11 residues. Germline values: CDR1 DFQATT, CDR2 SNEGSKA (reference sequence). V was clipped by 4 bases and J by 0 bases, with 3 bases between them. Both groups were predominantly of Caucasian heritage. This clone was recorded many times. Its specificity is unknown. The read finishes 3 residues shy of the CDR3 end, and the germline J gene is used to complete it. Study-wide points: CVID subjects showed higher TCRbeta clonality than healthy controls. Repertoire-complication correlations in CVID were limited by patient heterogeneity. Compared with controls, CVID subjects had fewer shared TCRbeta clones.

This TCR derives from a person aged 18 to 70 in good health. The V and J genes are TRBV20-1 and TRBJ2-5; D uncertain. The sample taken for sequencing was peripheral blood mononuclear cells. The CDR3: CSATDQETQYF. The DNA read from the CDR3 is TGCAGTGCTACGGACCAAGAGACC.